Reported below is one TCR beta chain. What it recognizes is unknown. The data are from a study of OX40 agonist ivuxolimab in advanced cancers. Turning to the study itself: Ivuxolimab, an antibody that agonizes OX40 (CD134), was administered to the patients.

Some clones are missing from TCRdb's copy, which holds only in-frame ones; the method was immunoSEQ multiplex PCR. This sample yields almost 90,000 clones, of which around 90% are seen a single time; 0.71% belongs to the top ten. General study results and limits: At 0.1 to 3.0 mg/kg and by week 6, CD4+ and CD8+ T cells in the blood had expanded clonally. Mean expanded clone counts were higher in CD8+ than CD4+ T cells.

The receptor was isolated from an adult with an advanced solid tumor such as melanoma, head and neck, liver or kidney cancer. The material was CD4+ or CD8+ T cells sorted from blood, obtained in a trial of the OX40 agonist ivuxolimab.

CDR3 sequence reads: CASSLEREGTQYF. The CDR3, as DNA: TGTGCCAGCAGCTTAGAGCGGGAAGGGACTCAGTACTTC. V and J are TRBV7-2 and TRBJ2-7, with 7 bases that match TRBD2. CDR3 length: 13 amino acids. V lost 1 base to trimming and J lost 10 bases; unmatched junction nucleotides: 7. Germline values: CDR1 SGHTA, CDR2 FQGNSA.